These 4 T cell receptor beta chains share one sample of origin, sequenced in a study of control samples from healthy donors and cancer patients. The protocol was immunoSEQ multiplex PCR, while the TCRdb copy is restricted to in-frame clones and leaves out a portion. Among approximately 120,000 clones, roughly 87% were seen once, and the ten largest hold around 1.8%. Specimen: blood. The receptor source for this set is a man aged 18 to 30 in good health.

This chain connects TRBV7-3 to TRBJ2-3; D possibly corresponds to TRBD2 (6 bases). Germline CDR1 SGHTA, CDR2 FQGTGA. Trimming shortened V by 5 bases and J by 2 bases, and 8 bases separated the two germline ends. This CDR3 spans 13 amino acids. CDR3 amino acids: CASSRLDTDTQYF. DNA of the CDR3: TGTGCCAGCAGCCGACTAGACACAGATACGCAGTATTTT. Variable domain in full (rest from reference TRBV7-3 and TRBJ2-3): GAGVSQTPSNKVTEKGKYVELRCDPISGHTALYWYRQSLGQGPEFLIYFQGTGAADDSGLPNDRFFAVRPEGSVSTLKIQRTERGDSAVYLCASSRLDTDTQYFGPGTRLTVL.

This chain connects TRBV3-1 (or the pseudogene TRBV3-2) to TRBJ2-1; 7 positions agree with TRBD2. This CDR3 is built from 15 residues. V was pared by 2 bases and J by 8 bases, with 9 bases of the junction left unmatched. CDR1 LGHDT and CDR2 YNNKEL come from the germline V gene (reference sequence). CDR3 protein: CASSQYTSEGHEQFF. The CDR3 DNA sequence: TGTGCCAGCAGCCAATATACTAGCGAGGGCCATGAGCAGTTCTTC.

The chain links TRBV6-5 to TRBJ1-4, with D unresolved. CDR3 size: 13 residues. Trimming stripped 7 bases from V and 4 bases from J, with 10 bases between. Germline-derived CDR1 and CDR2 are MNHEY and SVGAGI. CDR3 protein: CASKWLVNEKLFF. Here the CDR3 DNA reads TGTGCCAGCAAGTGGTTAGTTAATGAAAAACTGTTTTTT.

This chain connects TRBV4-3 to TRBJ2-7; TRBD1 aligns across 8 bases. The V gene's germline CDR1 is LGHNA and CDR2 YSLEER. The CDR3 consists of 16 residues. The V segment lost 0 bases and the J segment 1 base; nucleotides outside the gene matches: 5. The CDR3 is CASSQDLQGASYEQYF. DNA of the CDR3: TGCGCCAGCAGCCAAGATTTGCAGGGGGCTTCCTACGAGCAGTACTTC.